What follows are 21 T cell receptor beta chains derived from one specimen sequenced in a study of patients and donors after allogeneic stem cell transplantation. One entry per CDR3 protein results from TCRdb running MiXCR on the RT-PCR reads. This sample has about 40,000 distinct CDR3 sequences, with roughly 30% found just once. The sample was blood, either unsorted or a sorted T cell fraction (not recorded which). The receptors shown here come from a human donor who was either an allogeneic HSCT recipient or a stem cell or donor lymphocyte infusion donor (not recorded which). It is not recorded whose cells these are; they may come from a transplant donor.

This clonotype appeared many times. J is TRBJ1-5 and V is TRBV7-2; possibly TRBD1 for D (6 bases). The CDR3 length is 15 residues. Germline CDR1 SGHTA, CDR2 FQGNSA. Trimming stripped 4 bases from V and 3 bases from J, with 13 bases between. In DNA form, the CDR3 reads TGTGCCAGCAGCTCAAGAGGGGGGTTCAATCAGCCCCAGCATTTT. This sequence encodes CASSSRGGFNQPQHF.

Ten or more counts support this clonotype. V gene TRBV12-3 or TRBV12-4 combines with J gene TRBJ1-4; unclear D gene. Trimming cost V 6 bases and J 8 bases, with 19 bases left between them. The CDR3 is 15 amino acids. The CDR3 region is CASSLEFRVGEKLFF. CDR3 DNA sequence: TGTGCCAGCAGCCTGGAGTTTCGGGTCGGGGAAAAACTGTTTTTT.

This clonotype was seen a handful of times. The chain carries TRBV20-1 and TRBJ1-5, with D hard to call. The CDR3 is 12 amino acids. Per the germline V gene, CDR1 is DFQATT and CDR2 is SNEGSKA (reference sequence). Trimming took off 1 base at V and 1 base at J, with 2 bases between the two ends. The CDR3 reads CSARASNQPQHF. CDR3 nucleotides: TGCAGTGCTAGAGCCAGCAATCAGCCCCAGCATTTT.

The J gene is TRBJ2-7, the V gene TRBV20-1; the D gene could be TRBD1 or TRBD2 (5 bases each). V lost 0 bases and J 0 bases, leaving 12 bases between the germline ends. Germline CDR1 DFQATT, CDR2 SNEGSKA (reference sequence). CDR3 length equals 15 residues. The CDR3 DNA sequence: TGCAGTGCTAGAGATCCGGGACGGAGCTCCTACGAGCAGTACTTC. It is translated as CSARDPGRSSYEQYF.

This clonotype appeared many times. The rearrangement joins TRBV13 to TRBJ1-5; D unresolved. This CDR3 spans 16 amino acids. Germline-derived CDR1 and CDR2 are PRHDT and FYEKMQ (reference sequence). V shed 0 bases and J shed 0 bases, with 9 bases lying between them. The chain's CDR3 is CASSLGPPHSNQPQHF. The DNA of the CDR3 is TGTGCCAGCAGCTTAGGTCCGCCACATAGCAATCAGCCCCAGCATTTT. Variable domain in full (rest from reference TRBV13 and TRBJ1-5): AAGVIQSPRHLIKEKRETATLKCYPIPRHDTVYWYQQGPGQDPQFLISFYEKMQSDKGSIPDRFSAQQFSDYHSELNMSSLELGDSALYFCASSLGPPHSNQPQHFGDGTRLSIL.

CDR3 loop: CASSRHGTDTQYF. For the CDR3, the DNA is TGTGCCAGCAGCCGACACGGCACAGATACGCAGTATTTT. The rearrangement joins TRBV27 to TRBJ2-3; D not resolved. V lost 6 bases and J 1 base, leaving 8 bases between the germline ends. The CDR3 has 13 amino acids. Germline lookup yields CDR1 MNHEY and CDR2 SMNVEV (reference sequence).

This clonotype was observed a handful of times. The J gene is TRBJ2-1, the V gene TRBV28, with 8 nucleotides matching TRBD1. The germline V gene has CDR1 MDHEN and CDR2 SYDVKM. Losses at the gene ends were 2 bases for V and 6 bases for J; bases not matched to a gene: 6. This CDR3 spans 15 amino acids. This chain's CDR3 is CASSLNRGVVNEQFF. DNA of the CDR3: TGTGCCAGCAGTTTAAACAGGGGGGTGGTCAATGAGCAGTTCTTC.

This chain links TRBV14 with TRBJ2-1, with 7 bases fitting TRBD1. Germline-derived CDR1 and CDR2 are SGHDN and FVKESK. J gave up 5 bases and V 4 bases, and 11 bases lay outside the gene matches. The length of the CDR3 is 16 residues. In nucleotides, the CDR3 is TGTGCCAGCAGCCCAAGCAAGGGGGCCGGGGACAATGAGCAGTTCTTC. This translates into CASSPSKGAGDNEQFF.

This clonotype was detected a few times. This chain links TRBV28 with TRBJ2-3, with 8 bases that match TRBD1. V shed 2 bases and J 4 bases; nucleotides not matched to a gene: 5. Per germline, CDR1 MDHEN and CDR2 SYDVKM. This CDR3 is built from 15 residues. The CDR3 region is CASSLDRGNSDTQYF. The CDR3 DNA sequence: TGTGCCAGCAGTTTAGACAGGGGCAACTCAGATACGCAGTATTTT.

V and J are TRBV4-3 and TRBJ2-7; D gene ambiguous. Germline CDR1 reads LGHNA; CDR2 reads YSLEER. The CDR3 is 14 amino acids. V lost 2 bases and J 4 bases, leaving 12 bases between the germline ends. This chain's CDR3 is CASSQIRNGYEQYF. The CDR3 DNA sequence: TGCGCCAGCAGCCAAATTAGGAACGGGTACGAGCAGTACTTC.

This clonotype was seen many times. This rearrangement joins TRBV6-2 or TRBV6-3 to TRBJ1-5, with TRBD1 as a possible D gene (5 bases). The germline CDR1 and CDR2 sequences are MNHEY and SVGEGT. The CDR3 contains 16 residues. V lost 2 bases and J lost 5, with 16 bases in between. DNA for the CDR3: TGTGCCAGCAGTTACGGTGACAGTAATCCTTATCAGCCCCAGCATTTT. Translated: CASSYGDSNPYQPQHF.

J is TRBJ2-2 and V is TRBV5-1; 9 bases are shared with TRBD2. Germline CDR1 is SGHRS and CDR2 is YFSETQ. The CDR3 is made up of 16 amino acids. The V gene end was trimmed by 4 bases and the J gene end by 3 bases; junction bases not matched to a gene: 7. CDR3 sequence (DNA): TGCGCCAGCAGCGAAGGGACTAGCCCCGACACCGGGGAGCTGTTTTTT. This sequence encodes CASSEGTSPDTGELFF.

A few counts support this clonotype. The chain combines TRBV10-3 with TRBJ2-3; 8 bases agree with TRBD1. The CDR3 length is 12 residues. Per germline, CDR1 ENHRY and CDR2 SYGVKD. V was clipped by 8 bases and J by 6 bases; unmatched bases: 4. CDR3 loop: CAIGRGQDTQYF. The CDR3 nucleotides read TGTGCCATCGGCAGGGGGCAGGATACGCAGTATTTT.

This chain connects TRBV29-1 to TRBJ2-7; D is tentatively TRBD1 or TRBD2 (5 bases each). Between the trimmed V and J ends, which lost 6 bases and 2 bases, there was a span of 17 bases. Germline V gene sequence: CDR1 SQVTM, CDR2 ANQGSEA. CDR3 size: 14 residues. CDR3 region: CSVEAEGNTYEQYF. The CDR3 DNA reads TGCAGCGTCGAGGCAGAGGGGAACACCTACGAGCAGTACTTC.

Only a few counts were recorded for this clonotype. This sequence joins TRBV20-1 and TRBJ2-1, with a weak D call TRBD2 (6 bases). This CDR3 has 15 residues. The ends were cut back, 5 bases at V and 8 bases at J, with 22 bases in the middle. The germline gives CDR1 DFQATT, CDR2 SNEGSKA (reference sequence). CDR3 protein: CSALSPTTSSDEQFF. In DNA, the CDR3 is TGCAGTGCTCTCTCCCCCACCACTAGCTCCGATGAGCAGTTCTTC.

This clonotype was observed at least ten times. The chain carries TRBV4-3 and TRBJ2-4; D not resolved. V was trimmed by 4 bases and J by 0 bases, leaving 13 bases between them. From germline, CDR1 is LGHNA and CDR2 YSLEER. The CDR3 has 16 residues. For the CDR3, the DNA is TGCGCCAGCAGCCGTCAGCTAGATCTAGCCAAAAACATTCAGTACTTC. It is translated as CASSRQLDLAKNIQYF.

This clonotype was counted a few times. The gene calls are TRBV12-3 or TRBV12-4 and TRBJ2-1; possibly TRBD1 for D (6 bases). V dropped 3 bases and J dropped 0 bases, with 9 bases sitting between them. CDR3 size: 15 residues. The CDR3 loop reads CASSLNRASYNEQFF. The CDR3 DNA reads TGTGCCAGCAGTTTGAACAGGGCCTCCTACAATGAGCAGTTCTTC.

The chain's CDR3 is CASSSAITEAFF. CDR3 sequence (DNA): TGTGCCAGTAGTAGCGCGATAACTGAAGCTTTCTTT. V and J are TRBV19 and TRBJ1-1, with no clear D. Germline CDR1 LNHDA, CDR2 SQIVND (reference sequence). V was pared by 4 bases and J by 5 bases, with 8 bases between. The CDR3 consists of 12 residues.

The genes are TRBV29-1 and TRBJ1-2; D might be TRBD1 (6 bases). CDR1 SQVTM and CDR2 ANQGSEA come from the germline V gene. CDR3 length: 12 amino acids. The ends were cut back, 6 bases at V and 6 bases at J, with 14 bases in the middle. The CDR3 reads CSVPTGKHGYTF. As DNA, the CDR3 is TGCAGCGTGCCCACAGGGAAGCATGGCTACACCTTC.

This rearrangement joins TRBV29-1 to TRBJ2-7; a weak D match, TRBD1 (5 bases). The CDR3 runs 14 residues. V was shortened by 5 bases and J by 1 base, with 15 bases between the two germline ends. Germline lookup yields CDR1 SQVTM and CDR2 ANQGSEA. CDR3: CSVPDRPGSYEQYF. DNA of the CDR3: TGCAGCGTTCCCGACCGGCCAGGGTCCTACGAGCAGTACTTC.

This clonotype showed up many times. The chain joins TRBV6-5 to TRBJ1-2; D not resolved. This CDR3 region has 14 residues. The V gene's germline CDR1 is MNHEY and CDR2 SVGAGI. The V end lost 1 base, the J end lost 2 bases, and 8 bases lay between the germline ends. CDR3 DNA sequence: TGTGCCAGCAGTTACTTCGGAGGGAACTATGGCTACACCTTC. Translating gives CASSYFGGNYGYTF.